This TCR beta chain originates from a study of CXCR3-negative and CXCR3-positive naive CD8 T cells. Study context: The TRB read total, about 135 million, broke down to about 1.5 +/- 0.3 million reads per library. The study's findings and limits: Memory cells differed in TRBV-TRBJ usage, but naive CXCR3-negative and CXCR3-positive cells had similar usage. Post-cryopreservation CXCR3 expression was partly diminished, and the bulk of assays employed fresh PBMCs. Relative to CXCR3-negative naive cells, CXCR3-positive naive cells had more hydrophobic TRB CDR3s.

The CDR3 spans 13 residues. Germline CDR1 and CDR2: MNHEY and SVGEGT. With respect to this clonotype: Antigen: not known.

5' RACE that incorporated UMI labels was used to prepare the TRB cDNA libraries. One entry per CDR3 protein, without DNA, is what TCRdb gives after re-calling the 5' RACE reads. This listing includes roughly 110,000 distinct CDR3 sequences. This clonotype originated in a human donor in good health. Some clones in this sample may be carry-over from other donors' samples. V gene TRBV6-2 or TRBV6-3 combines with J gene TRBJ2-7. The sample comprised naive CXCR3+ CD8+ T cells from blood. This sample's subset: CD45RO-CCR7+CD27+CD95- naive CD8+ T cells expressing CXCR3 (TNR3+). Here the CDR3 reads CASSYPSSYEQYF.